The rows below give T cell receptor beta chains drawn from one sample of a study of blood T cell repertoires in COVID-19. Generated by immunoSEQ multiplex PCR, the TCRdb table keeps only in-frame clones and is missing some. This sample has 200,000 or so clones, with less than 90% found just once. The sequenced sample consisted of peripheral blood. All receptors come from a man between 65 and 85 years old with acute or convalescent COVID-19. The CDR3 runs from the conserved cysteine through the conserved F or W. The D gene is left open where the match is weak. Rows give clone size only sometimes, using once, few, many, or a class for an expanded clone.

.	TRBV5-5	.	TRBJ1-5	TGTGCCAGCAGCTTGGACGGGGGGGATCAGCCCCAGCATTTT	CASSLDGGDQPQHF
.	TRBV3-1/TRBV3-2	.	TRBJ2-7	TGTGCCAGCAGCCAGACGAAGCGCGAGCAGTACTTC	CASSQTKREQYF
.	TRBV20-1	TRBD1	TRBJ1-2	TGCAGTGCTAGTCGACAGGGGAGCTATGGCTACACCTTC	CSASRQGSYGYTF
.	TRBV3-1/TRBV3-2	.	TRBJ2-2	TGTGCCAGCAGCCAAGGAGGGACTGTTCGCCGGGAGCTGTTTTTT	CASSQGGTVRRELFF
.	TRBV29-1	.	TRBJ1-1	TGCAGCGTGCTAGAGACTGAAGCTTTCTTT	CSVLETEAFF
.	TRBV25-1	.	TRBJ1-1	TGTGCCAGCAGCCCCCCCGGGGGATGGAACACTGAAGCTTTCTTT	CASSPPGGWNTEAFF
.	TRBV7-9	TRBD2	TRBJ2-1	TGTGCCAGCAGTCCAGTCAGCGGGAGCACGGCCTCCTACAATGAGCAGTTCTTC	CASSPVSGSTASYNEQFF
.	TRBV5-3	TRBD1	TRBJ1-5	TGTGCCAGAAGCAGACCGGGACAGTCGAAAAGGTGCACCCAGCCCCAGCATTTT	CARSRPGQSKRCTQPQHF
.	TRBV4-1	.	TRBJ1-4	TGCGCCAGCAGCCAAAACCAACAGCTACTTAATGAAAAACTGTTTTTT	CASSQNQQLLNEKLFF
.	TRBV7-9	.	TRBJ1-2	TGTGCCAGCAGCTCGCCAGGACACTCCGAATATGGCTACACCTTC	CASSSPGHSEYGYTF
.	TRBV3-1/TRBV3-2	TRBD1	TRBJ2-2	TGTGCCAGCAGCCTGACAGGGGAGGCCGGGGAGCTGTTTTTT	CASSLTGEAGELFF
.	TRBV28	TRBD2	TRBJ2-1	TGTGCCAGCAGCCCCGGACTAGCGCCGAACAATGAGCAGTTCTTC	CASSPGLAPNNEQFF
.	TRBV9	TRBD1	TRBJ1-2	TGTGCCAGCAGCGCCCAACAGGGGGCTCGCTATGGCTACACCTTC	CASSAQQGARYGYTF
.	TRBV3-1/TRBV3-2	TRBD1	TRBJ1-2	TGTGCCAGCAGCCAGCAGGGGGCTGGATATGGCTACACCTTC	CASSQQGAGYGYTF
.	TRBV6-5	.	TRBJ1-3	TGTGCCAGCAGCCCCTTTCCTGGAGGAGGAAACACCATATATTTT	CASSPFPGGGNTIYF
.	TRBV28	TRBD1	TRBJ2-1	TGTGCCAGCAGCCCGATTACAGGGGGCGAGCAGTTCTTC	CASSPITGGEQFF
.	TRBV7-8	.	TRBJ2-1	TGTGCCAGCAGCTTAGGTGGGCAGGGGGGCTACAATGAGCAGTTCTTC	CASSLGGQGGYNEQFF
.	TRBV28	TRBD1	TRBJ1-2	TGTGCCAGCAGCACCGGGACAGACTATGGCTACACCTTC	CASSTGTDYGYTF
.	TRBV6-6	.	TRBJ1-5	TGTGCCAGCAGTTACCCCACAACGCAGCCCCAGCATTTT	CASSYPTTQPQHF
.	TRBV2	.	TRBJ1-2	TGTGCCAGTATAAGGGAGCGGGGGCTCTATGGCTACACCTTC	CASIRERGLYGYTF
few	TRBV6-5	.	TRBJ1-4	TGTGCCAGCAGTTCCCTCGGGAACGCAAAACTGTTTTTT	CASSSLGNAKLFF
.	TRBV7-2	.	TRBJ1-5	TGTGCCAGCAGCTTAGTGTCAGGGGGCAATCAGCCCCAGCATTTT	CASSLVSGGNQPQHF
.	TRBV28	.	TRBJ1-1	TGTGCCAGCAGATCACAGGGCTTAGGGACTGAAGCTTTCTTT	CASRSQGLGTEAFF
.	TRBV5-1	TRBD1	TRBJ1-6	TGCGCCAGCAGCTTGTCCCCCTCTGACAGGGCGGGTTCACCCCTCCACTTT	CASSLSPSDRAGSPLHF
.	TRBV5-1	TRBD1	TRBJ2-3	TGCGCCAGCAGCTTGCACCCAGTAGGGATAGGACAGGCGAGCACAGATACGCAGTATTTT	CASSLHPVGIGQASTDTQYF
.	TRBV28	.	TRBJ2-2	TGTGCCAGCAGTTTAGGCGGGACGGACACCGGGGAGCTGTTTTTT	CASSLGGTDTGELFF
.	TRBV7-9	TRBD2	TRBJ2-2	TGTGCCAGCAGCTCCCCCGGAGCGGGAGTAAACGGGGAGCTGTTTTTT	CASSSPGAGVNGELFF
.	TRBV6-5	TRBD2	TRBJ2-2	TGTGCCAGCAGTTCTAGCGGGAGGGCCAACACCGGGGAGCTGTTTTTT	CASSSSGRANTGELFF